The entry that follows covers one T cell receptor beta chain sequence. Its matching antigen is unknown. These data originate in a study of T cell responses to AZD1222 COVID-19 vaccine. Overall study context: Recipients boosted at about 4 weeks or about 12 weeks are pooled.

The protocol was immunoSEQ multiplex PCR, while the TCRdb copy is restricted to in-frame clones and leaves out a portion. The table includes roughly 200,000 clones, almost 95% detected once. General study results and limits: Spike regions recognized by vaccine-associated CD4 TCRs spanned the protein, led by 160-218 and 743-854. Targets within unmutated variant regions were reportedly found for nearly half of spike-specific TCRs.

Sample: peripheral blood, taken on day 0 of AZD1222 vaccination. The TCR was taken from an adult in good health.

The CDR3 is CASNTDREDQPQHF. For the CDR3, the DNA is TGTGCCAGCAATACGGACAGGGAAGATCAGCCCCAGCATTTT. This chain connects TRBV2 to TRBJ1-5; TRBD1 aligns across 8 bases. CDR1 is SNHLY, CDR2 FYNNEI, per germline. J lost 5 bases, V lost 7 bases, and 7 bases had no gene match. CDR3 size: 14 residues.